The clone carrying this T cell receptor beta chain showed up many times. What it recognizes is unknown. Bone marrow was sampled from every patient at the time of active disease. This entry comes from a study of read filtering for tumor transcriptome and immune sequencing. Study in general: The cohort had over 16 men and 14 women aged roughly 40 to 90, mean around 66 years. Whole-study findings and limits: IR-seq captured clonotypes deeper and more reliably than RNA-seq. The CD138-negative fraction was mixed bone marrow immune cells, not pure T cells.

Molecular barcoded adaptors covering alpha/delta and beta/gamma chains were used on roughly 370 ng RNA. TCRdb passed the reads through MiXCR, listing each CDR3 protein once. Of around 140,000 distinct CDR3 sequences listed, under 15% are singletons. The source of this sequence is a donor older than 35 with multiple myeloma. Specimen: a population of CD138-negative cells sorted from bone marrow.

The CDR3 bases are TGTGCCATCAGTACCGGAGGTGAGCAGTTCTTC. This encodes CAISTGGEQFF. J is TRBJ2-1 and V is TRBV10-3, with D tentatively TRBD2 (5 bases). Germline V gene data show CDR1 as ENHRY and CDR2 as SYGVKD. V was shortened by 5 bases and J by 9 bases, with 8 bases between the two germline ends. This CDR3 comprises 11 residues.